The clone carrying this TCR beta chain was detected many times. The antigen is unknown. One end of the junction varies from germline; a read error may be responsible. The data belong to a study of CD8+CD57+ T cells in acquired aplastic anemia. Points from the study as a whole: Between patients and controls, over 25 CD8+ CDR3 sequences were found in common.

CDR3 length equals 12 residues. The germline V gene has CDR1 SGHVS and CDR2 FQNEAQ. All patients picked for sequencing had shown, by flow cytometry, an expansion of CD8+CD57+ cells. The template used for profiling TCR beta VDJ and CDR3 was genomic DNA. TCRdb recomputed calls from the reads with MiXCR, one row per CDR3 protein. The profile covers 150,000 to 180,000 distinct CDR3 sequences, with approximately 52% appearing a single time and over 9.5% taken by the ten largest. This sequence originates from a human donor with aplastic anemia. The sequencing input was sorted CD4+, CD8+, or CD8+CD57+ T cells (not recorded which) from PBMCs. The V gene is TRBV7-8, the J gene TRBJ2-1; D possibly uses TRBD1 or TRBD2 (5 bases each). CDR3: CASRGAYNEQFF. The CDR3 bases are TGTGCCAGCCGAGGGGCCTATAATGAGCAGTTCTTC.